This T cell receptor (beta chain) was recovered during a study of identical twins. This clonotype was detected only a few times. The CDR3 covers 15 residues. V lost 6 bases, J lost 5 bases, and 12 bases stayed unmatched. Per the germline V gene, CDR1 is DFQATT and CDR2 is SNEGSKA (reference sequence). MiXCR, applied by TCRdb to the 5' RACE reads, yields one record per CDR3 protein. The sample consists of some 600,000 distinct CDR3 sequences, under 8.5% of them appearing once. These same data were also listed under a study on yellow fever vaccine responses in identical twins.

Sequencing was carried out using PBMCs. The chain combines TRBV20-1 with TRBJ2-5; 10 positions match TRBD2. The receptor's source is a woman aged 18 to 35 in good health. CDR3 in DNA: TGCAGTGCCCAATCCATAGCGGGGGGCGACGAGACCCAGTACTTC. This gives the protein CSAQSIAGGDETQYF.